This T cell receptor beta chain was sequenced for a study of response to subunit inactivated influenza vaccine. One entry per CDR3 protein, called by TCRdb with MiXCR from the RT-PCR reads. The data show around 570,000 distinct CDR3 sequences, around 11% seen once. CDR1 and CDR2 from the germline V gene are MNHEY and SMNVEV (reference sequence). V trimming: 4 bases; J trimming: 0 bases; junction bases outside the gene matches: 7. CDR3 length equals 16 residues. These same data were also listed under a study on T cells expressing NK-cell markers. From that paper: TCR beta libraries carry UMIs added by 5'RACE template switching.

The rearrangement uses TRBV27 and TRBJ1-2, with 8 bases lining up with TRBD1. The sample consisted of PBMCs from blood, taken on the day of vaccination. The source of this sequence is a middle-aged man who received an inactivated influenza vaccine. CDR3 sequence reads: CASSSYSQGANYGYTF. In DNA form, the CDR3 reads TGTGCCAGCAGTTCCTACTCACAGGGGGCTAACTATGGCTACACCTTC.